Listed below are T cell receptor beta chains from one sample, sequenced in a study of cytomegalovirus exposure and HLA in healthy donors. TCRdb's copy holds only in-frame clones and misses some; the assay was immunoSEQ multiplex PCR. The sample holds around 150,000 clones; about 86% are singletons and the top ten take around 4.3%. Sequencing was performed on PBMCs. Receptors were obtained from a man aged 35 to 55 in good health and CMV-seropositive. CDR3s include the opening cysteine and the closing phenylalanine or tryptophan. D genes are given only for firm matches. Clone size, where shown, is once, few, many, or a class for clones that have expanded.

V gene,J gene,D gene,clone size,CDR3 protein,CDR3 DNA
TRBV5-4,TRBJ1-5,NA,NA,CASSLDPTSGLFF,TGTGCCAGCAGCTTGGACCCCACCAGTGGGCTTTTTTTT
TRBV7-9,TRBJ2-5,NA,NA,CASSLARQKSETQYF,TGTGCCAGCAGCTTAGCGAGGCAGAAGAGCGAGACCCAGTACTTC
TRBV11-3,TRBJ2-2,NA,few,CASSVSDRNTGELFF,TGTGCCAGCAGCGTATCGGACAGGAACACCGGGGAGCTGTTTTTT
TRBV6-1,TRBJ1-5,NA,once,CASRGGWGNQPQHF,TGTGCCAGCAGGGGGGGTTGGGGCAATCAGCCCCAGCATTTT
TRBV5-1,TRBJ1-1,NA,NA,CASSSDRTNTEAFF,TGCGCCAGCAGCTCGGACAGAACTAACACTGAAGCTTTCTTT
TRBV25-1,TRBJ2-2,TRBD2,NA,CASSEYGHSGDTGELFF,TGTGCCAGCAGTGAATATGGACATAGCGGGGACACCGGGGAGCTGTTTTTT
TRBV5-1,TRBJ2-7,TRBD2,NA,CASSETSGSYEQYF,TGCGCCAGCAGCGAGACTAGCGGGAGCTACGAGCAGTACTTC
TRBV19,TRBJ2-7,NA,few,CASSISRGYEQYF,TGTGCCAGTAGTATTAGCAGGGGTTACGAGCAGTACTTC
TRBV27,TRBJ1-5,NA,NA,CASRLGGVNQPQHF,TGTGCCAGCAGACTTGGGGGGGTCAATCAGCCCCAGCATTTT
TRBV2,TRBJ1-2,TRBD1,NA,CATRAPGQGVTGYTF,TGTGCCACCAGGGCCCCGGGACAGGGGGTGACCGGCTACACCTTC
TRBV5-4,TRBJ2-7,TRBD1,NA,CASSQDRQGPNEQYF,TGCGCCAGCAGCCAAGACAGACAGGGGCCAAACGAGCAGTACTTC
TRBV5-4,TRBJ1-4,TRBD1,NA,CASSRTGARPEKLFF,TGTGCCAGCAGCCGAACAGGGGCCAGACCCGAAAAACTGTTTTTT
TRBV7-3,TRBJ2-3,TRBD2,few,CASSLIGGSADTQYF,TGTGCCAGCAGCTTAATAGGCGGGAGTGCAGATACGCAGTATTTT
TRBV13,TRBJ2-5,TRBD2,NA,CASSSETSSGGRGETQYF,TGTGCCAGCAGCTCAGAAACCTCTAGCGGGGGGAGGGGAGAGACCCAGTACTTC
TRBV30,TRBJ2-3,NA,NA,CAFGQSTDTQYF,TGTGCCTTTGGACAAAGCACAGATACGCAGTATTTT
TRBV11-2,TRBJ1-6,TRBD1,NA,CASSLGQSSYNSPLHF,TGTGCCAGCAGCTTGGGACAGAGCTCCTATAATTCACCCCTCCACTTT
TRBV28,TRBJ2-1,NA,NA,CASSSFPFPGDNEQFF,TGTGCCAGCAGTTCCTTCCCCTTCCCCGGGGACAATGAGCAGTTCTTC
TRBV11-2,TRBJ2-2,TRBD2,NA,CASSPRASGGENTGELFF,TGTGCCAGCAGCCCAAGGGCTAGCGGGGGGGAAAACACCGGGGAGCTGTTTTTT
TRBV9,TRBJ1-1,NA,NA,CASSVDRGNTEAFF,TGTGCCAGCAGCGTGGACAGAGGGAACACTGAAGCTTTCTTT
TRBV7-2,TRBJ2-1,NA,NA,CASSLRNSREQFF,TGTGCCAGCAGCTTGAGGAACTCCCGTGAGCAGTTCTTC
TRBV4-1,TRBJ2-1,NA,NA,CASSHPERSTEQFF,TGCGCCAGCAGCCATCCGGAGCGGAGCACTGAGCAGTTCTTC
TRBV5-1,TRBJ1-4,TRBD1,once,CASSMTGGDEKLFF,TGCGCCAGCAGCATGACAGGGGGTGATGAAAAACTGTTTTTT
TRBV14,TRBJ2-1,NA,NA,CASSQDWAHSEQFF,TGTGCCAGCAGCCAAGATTGGGCCCACAGTGAGCAGTTCTTC
TRBV13,TRBJ1-1,NA,NA,CASSLSESPTEAFF,TGTGCCAGCAGCTTGAGTGAAAGTCCCACTGAAGCTTTCTTT
TRBV7-9,TRBJ1-4,NA,NA,CASSFTGTGLFF,TGTGCCAGCAGCTTCACCGGGACTGGACTGTTTTTT
TRBV7-3,TRBJ1-2,TRBD1,NA,CASSSTTGVGGYTF,TGTGCCAGCAGCTCAACGACAGGGGTCGGCGGCTACACCTTC
TRBV5-6,TRBJ1-2,TRBD1,NA,CASSYSTGGIPYGYTF,TGTGCCAGCAGCTACTCGACAGGGGGGATACCCTATGGCTACACCTTC
TRBV5-1,TRBJ2-5,TRBD2,NA,CASSVGLAETQYF,TGCGCCAGCAGCGTGGGACTAGCAGAGACCCAGTACTTC
TRBV2,TRBJ1-2,NA,few,CASSALDRPYGYTF,TGTGCCAGCAGTGCCTTGGACAGACCTTATGGCTACACCTTC
TRBV7-8,TRBJ1-4,TRBD1,NA,CASSSGTGNEKLFF,TGTGCCAGCAGCTCCGGGACAGGGAATGAAAAACTGTTTTTT
TRBV10-3,TRBJ1-5,NA,NA,CAISQTNQPQHF,TGTGCCATCAGCCAGACTAATCAGCCCCAGCATTTT